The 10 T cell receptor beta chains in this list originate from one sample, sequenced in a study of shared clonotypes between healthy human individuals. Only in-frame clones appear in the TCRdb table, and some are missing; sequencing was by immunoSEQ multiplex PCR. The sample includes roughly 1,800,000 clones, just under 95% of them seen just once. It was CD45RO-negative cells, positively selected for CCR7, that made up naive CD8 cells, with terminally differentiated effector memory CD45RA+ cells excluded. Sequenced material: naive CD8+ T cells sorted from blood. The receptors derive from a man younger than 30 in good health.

The CDR3 DNA reads as TGTGCCAGTAGTCAACAGGGGGTGTGGACTGAAGCTTTCTTT. Translated, it gives CASSQQGVWTEAFF. This chain uses TRBV19 with TRBJ1-1, with 8 bases identical to TRBD1. CDR1 and CDR2 from the germline V gene are LNHDA and SQIVND (reference sequence). Germline trimming cut 5 bases from V and 5 bases from J; bases unmatched to any gene: 7. The CDR3 consists of 14 residues.

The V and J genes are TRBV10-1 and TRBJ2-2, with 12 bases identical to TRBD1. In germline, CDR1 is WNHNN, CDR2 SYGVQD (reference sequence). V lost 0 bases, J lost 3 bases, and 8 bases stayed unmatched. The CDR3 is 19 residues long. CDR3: CASSESSGQGAEDTGELFF. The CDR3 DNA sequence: TGCGCCAGCAGTGAGTCGTCGGGACAGGGGGCTGAGGACACCGGGGAGCTGTTTTTT.

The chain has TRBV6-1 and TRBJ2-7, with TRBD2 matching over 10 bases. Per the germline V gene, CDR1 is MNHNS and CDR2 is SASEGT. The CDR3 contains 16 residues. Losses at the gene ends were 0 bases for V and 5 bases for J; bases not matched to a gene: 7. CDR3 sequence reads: CASSEASGGAVDEQYF. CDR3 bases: TGTGCCAGCAGTGAAGCCAGCGGGGGGGCCGTGGACGAGCAGTACTTC.

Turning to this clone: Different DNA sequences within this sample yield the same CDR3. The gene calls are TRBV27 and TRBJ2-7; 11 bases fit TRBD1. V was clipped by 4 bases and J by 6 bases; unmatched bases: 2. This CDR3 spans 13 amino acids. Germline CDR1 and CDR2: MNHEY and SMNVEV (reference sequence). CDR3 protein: CASSWDRGGEQYF. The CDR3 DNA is TGTGCCAGCAGTTGGGACAGGGGGGGCGAGCAGTACTTC.

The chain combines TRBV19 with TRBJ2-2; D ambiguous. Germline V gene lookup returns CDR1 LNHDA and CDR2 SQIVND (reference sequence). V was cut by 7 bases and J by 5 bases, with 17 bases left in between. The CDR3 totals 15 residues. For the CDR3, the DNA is TGTGCCAGTACCCCCTGGGTGCTAGGTACCGGGGAGCTGTTTTTT. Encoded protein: CASTPWVLGTGELFF.

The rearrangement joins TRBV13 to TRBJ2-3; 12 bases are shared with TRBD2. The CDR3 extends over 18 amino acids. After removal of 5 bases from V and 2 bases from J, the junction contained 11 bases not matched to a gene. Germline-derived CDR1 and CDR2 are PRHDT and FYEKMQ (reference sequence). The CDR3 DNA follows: TGTGCCAGCAGCCACGAAATAGGACTAGCGGGACCCACAGATACGCAGTATTTT. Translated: CASSHEIGLAGPTDTQYF.

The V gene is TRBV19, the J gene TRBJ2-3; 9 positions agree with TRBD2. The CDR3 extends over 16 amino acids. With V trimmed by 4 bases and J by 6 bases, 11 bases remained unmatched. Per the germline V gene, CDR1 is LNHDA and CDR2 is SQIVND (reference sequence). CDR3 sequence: CASSNFLGLADDTQYF. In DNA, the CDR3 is TGTGCCAGTAGTAATTTTTTGGGACTAGCTGACGATACGCAGTATTTT.

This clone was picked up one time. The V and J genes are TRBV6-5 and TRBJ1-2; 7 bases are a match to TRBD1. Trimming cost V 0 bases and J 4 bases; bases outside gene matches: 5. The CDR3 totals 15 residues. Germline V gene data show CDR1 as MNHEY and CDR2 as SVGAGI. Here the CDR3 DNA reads TGTGCCAGCAGTTACTCGGACGGGACAGCCTATGGCTACACCTTC. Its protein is CASSYSDGTAYGYTF.

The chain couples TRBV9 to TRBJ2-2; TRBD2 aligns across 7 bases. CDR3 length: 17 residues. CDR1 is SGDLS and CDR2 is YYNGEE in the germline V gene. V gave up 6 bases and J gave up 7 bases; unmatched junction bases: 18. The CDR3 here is CASTSSRTGGASGELFF. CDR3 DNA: TGTGCCAGCACCTCAAGTAGGACGGGAGGAGCGAGCGGGGAGCTGTTTTTT.

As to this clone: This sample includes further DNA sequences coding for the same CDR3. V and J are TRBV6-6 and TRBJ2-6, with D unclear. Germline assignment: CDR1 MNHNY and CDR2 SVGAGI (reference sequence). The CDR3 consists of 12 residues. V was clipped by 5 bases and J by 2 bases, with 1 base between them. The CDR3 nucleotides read TGTGCCAGCAGTCCTGGGGCCAACGTCCTGACTTTC. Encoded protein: CASSPGANVLTF.